This TCR beta chain appears in the sequencing data of a study of blood T cells in healthy people across ages. A sample-barcoded 5' primer and a J-beta primer mix were used in a second PCR of about 6 to 11 cycles. TCRdb recomputed calls from the 5' RACE reads with MiXCR, one row per CDR3 protein. The sample lists 1.5 million to 2 million distinct CDR3 sequences, 49% occurring once. Peripheral blood from each donor was collected in a volume of 9.5 to 10 milliliters. PBMCs, at least 7 million per sample, were isolated. The V gene lost 2 bases and the J gene lost 3 bases, with 14 bases spanning the gap. In germline, CDR1 is DFQATT, CDR2 SNEGSKA (reference sequence). The CDR3 is 15 residues long. This clonotype was detected a few times.

Source material: blood. The sequence was collected from a woman in her thirties or forties in good health. The J gene is TRBJ2-1, the V gene TRBV20-1; perhaps TRBD2 as D (6 bases). The CDR3 region is CSARKVGLGYNEQFF. The CDR3 DNA reads as TGCAGTGCTAGAAAGGTGGGACTGGGCTACAATGAGCAGTTCTTC.